Listed below are T cell receptor beta chains from one sample, sequenced in a study of PD-1 blockade in mismatch repair-deficient tumors. Some clones are missing from TCRdb's copy, which holds only in-frame ones; the method was immunoSEQ multiplex PCR. The sample yields about 63,000 clones, about nine tenths seen once. The specimen comprised peripheral blood, sampled 52 weeks after starting pembrolizumab. The receptor source for this set is an adult with mismatch repair-deficient cancer. The CDR3 runs from the conserved cysteine through the conserved F or W. The D gene is left open where the match is weak. Size is stated for part of the rows, as once, few or many counts, or as a class when the clone is expanded.

d_gene | j_gene | abundance | v_gene | CDR3nt | CDR3aa
. | TRBJ2-1 | . | TRBV28 | TGTGCCAGCAGTTCCACACCCTGGACTACTAACCCCTACAATGAGCAGTTCTTC | CASSSTPWTTNPYNEQFF
TRBD2 | TRBJ2-5 | once | TRBV7-8 | TGTGCCATCGGACTAGCGCATGGGACCCAGTACTTC | CAIGLAHGTQYF
. | TRBJ2-5 | . | TRBV11-2 | TGTGCCAGCAGCTTAGAGGTGGGGCAACGGGAGACCCAGTACTTC | CASSLEVGQRETQYF
TRBD1 | TRBJ2-7 | . | TRBV28 | TGTGCCAGCAGTTTAAATGTTTTGGGACAGGTCTCCTACGAGCAGTACTTC | CASSLNVLGQVSYEQYF
TRBD1 | TRBJ1-4 | . | TRBV30 | TGTGCCTGGAGTGGGGGGACAGGGGGTATAACTAATGAAAAACTGTTTTTT | CAWSGGTGGITNEKLFF
. | TRBJ1-4 | . | TRBV6-5 | TGTGCCAGCAGTTACGGGGGAGCCTCTGAAAAACTGTTTTTT | CASSYGGASEKLFF
. | TRBJ2-1 | . | TRBV6-5 | TGTGCCAGCAGTTACCGGGGGCGCTCGTCCAATGAGCAGTTCTTC | CASSYRGRSSNEQFF
TRBD1 | TRBJ1-2 | . | TRBV5-6 | TGTGCCAGCAGCTTGGGGACAGGGGGCTACTATGGCTACACCTTC | CASSLGTGGYYGYTF
. | TRBJ2-3 | . | TRBV18 | TGTGCCAGCTCACCATCCCCAGCAGCGACCACAGATACGCAGTATTTT | CASSPSPAATTDTQYF
. | TRBJ2-3 | once | TRBV27 | TGTGCCAGCAGTTTATGGGTGAGCGGAGATACGCAGTATTTT | CASSLWVSGDTQYF
TRBD1 | TRBJ1-4 | . | TRBV4-2 | TGTGCCAGCAGCCAAGATCGGGGGACAGGGAACGAAAAACTGTTTTTT | CASSQDRGTGNEKLFF
TRBD2 | TRBJ2-3 | once | TRBV4-2 | TGTGCCAGCAGCCCGATGGGGACTAGCGGGACGTCAGATACGCAGTATTTT | CASSPMGTSGTSDTQYF
TRBD2 | TRBJ2-1 | . | TRBV10-2 | TGCGCCAGCAGTGAGACGAGACTAGCGGGAGGGTCTATCAACAATGAGCAGTTCTTC | CASSETRLAGGSINNEQFF
. | TRBJ2-7 | . | TRBV27 | TGTGCCAGCAAACCCACAGGGACCCACGAGCAGTACTTC | CASKPTGTHEQYF
. | TRBJ2-2 | . | TRBV5-6 | TGTGCCAGCAGCCCCGTCGCGGGGATGGAGCTGTTTTTT | CASSPVAGMELFF
. | TRBJ2-1 | . | TRBV5-1 | TGCGCCAGCAGCTTCGGAGGAACGCAGTTCTTC | CASSFGGTQFF
. | TRBJ2-1 | . | TRBV7-2 | TGTGCCAGCAGCTCGAGTGTCATGTATGAGCAGTTCTTC | CASSSSVMYEQFF
. | TRBJ1-1 | . | TRBV10-3 | TGTGCCATCAGTGAGATGGAGGCGGAGAACACTGAAGCTTTCTTT | CAISEMEAENTEAFF
TRBD2 | TRBJ2-1 | . | TRBV7-9 | TGTGCCAGCAGCCGTTCGTTCCTCTCGGGAGCGGGAGGGTACAATGAGCAGTTCTTC | CASSRSFLSGAGGYNEQFF
TRBD1 | TRBJ2-7 | once | TRBV9 | TGTGCCAGCAGCGTAGAGGGACAGTGGTACGAGCAGTACTTC | CASSVEGQWYEQYF
. | TRBJ2-5 | . | TRBV6-5 | TGTGCCAGCAGCCCCGGGCTAGAGACCCAGTACTTC | CASSPGLETQYF
TRBD2 | TRBJ2-1 | . | TRBV27 | TGTGCCAGCCAAGGAGGTAGCGGGTCCTACAATGAGCAGTTCTTC | CASQGGSGSYNEQFF
TRBD2 | TRBJ2-5 | . | TRBV30 | TGTGCCGGGGGACTAGCGGGAGGGCAAAAGTACCAAGAGACCCAGTACTTC | CAGGLAGGQKYQETQYF
. | TRBJ1-5 | . | TRBV6-5 | TGTGCCAGCAGTTACTCGGGCAGGGGAGGTGATCAGCCCCAGCATTTT | CASSYSGRGGDQPQHF
TRBD2 | TRBJ2-1 | . | TRBV28 | TGTGCCAGCAGTTTATCGTCGGGAGGGTTTGTGGGGAATGAGCAGTTCTTC | CASSLSSGGFVGNEQFF
. | TRBJ2-2 | few | TRBV6-5 | TGTGCCAGCAGTTACTCGATGGACGGGGAGCTGTTTTTT | CASSYSMDGELFF
. | TRBJ2-7 | . | TRBV7-2 | TGTGCCAGCAGCAAGGGCCTAAGGAGGGACGAGCAGTACTTC | CASSKGLRRDEQYF
TRBD1 | TRBJ2-2 | . | TRBV19 | TGTGCCAGTACCCGACAGGGATTGTCCGGGGAGCTGTTTTTT | CASTRQGLSGELFF
TRBD1 | TRBJ2-7 | . | TRBV27 | TGTGCCAGCAGCCGTTGGACAGGGGAGCAGTACTTC | CASSRWTGEQYF
TRBD1 | TRBJ1-5 | . | TRBV28 | TGTGCCAGCAGAGACAGGGGAGAGCAGCCCCAGCATTTT | CASRDRGEQPQHF
TRBD1 | TRBJ2-7 | . | TRBV5-1 | TGCGCCAGCAGCTTGACTACAGGGGGCTACGAGCAGTACTTC | CASSLTTGGYEQYF